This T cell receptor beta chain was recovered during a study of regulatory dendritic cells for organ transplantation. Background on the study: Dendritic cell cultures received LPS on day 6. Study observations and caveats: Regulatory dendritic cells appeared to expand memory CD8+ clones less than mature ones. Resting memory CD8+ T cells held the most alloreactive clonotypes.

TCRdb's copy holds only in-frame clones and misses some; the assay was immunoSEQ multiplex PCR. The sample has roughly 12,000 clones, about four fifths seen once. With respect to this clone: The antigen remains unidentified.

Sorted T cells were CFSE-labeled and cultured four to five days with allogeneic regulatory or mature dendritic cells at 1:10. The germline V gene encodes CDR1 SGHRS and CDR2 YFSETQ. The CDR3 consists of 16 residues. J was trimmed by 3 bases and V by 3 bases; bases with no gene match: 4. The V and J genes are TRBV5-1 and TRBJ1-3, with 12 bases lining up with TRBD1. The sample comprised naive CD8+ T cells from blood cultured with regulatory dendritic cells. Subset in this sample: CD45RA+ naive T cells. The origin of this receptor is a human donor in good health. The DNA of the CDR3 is TGCGCCAGCAGCTGGGGACAGGGGGCTATTGGAAACACCATATATTTT. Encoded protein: CASSWGQGAIGNTIYF.